Following are 2 T cell receptor beta chains from one sample sequenced in a study of blood T cell repertoires in COVID-19. Some clones are missing from TCRdb's copy, which holds only in-frame ones; the method was immunoSEQ multiplex PCR. This table has 15,000 to 25,000 clones, 88% appearing once. The sample comprised peripheral blood. The receptor set was obtained from a human donor in a cohort sampled during active COVID-19.

The chain employs TRBV12-3 or TRBV12-4 and TRBJ1-2, with 8 bases that match TRBD1. The CDR3 totals 13 residues. The V segment lost 5 bases and the J segment 7 bases; nucleotides outside the gene matches: 6. The CDR3 loop reads CASSHTGGGGYTF. CDR3 in DNA: TGTGCCAGCAGTCATACAGGGGGTGGTGGCTACACCTTC.

V usage is TRBV5-1 and J usage is TRBJ1-6; no clear D. V was shortened by 1 base and J by 9 bases, with 11 bases between the two germline ends. Germline V gene sequence: CDR1 SGHRS, CDR2 YFSETQ. This CDR3 is built from 14 residues. DNA of the CDR3: TGCGCCAGCAGCTTGAACTCCCGCGGTTCACCCCTCCACTTT. Translating it yields CASSLNSRGSPLHF.